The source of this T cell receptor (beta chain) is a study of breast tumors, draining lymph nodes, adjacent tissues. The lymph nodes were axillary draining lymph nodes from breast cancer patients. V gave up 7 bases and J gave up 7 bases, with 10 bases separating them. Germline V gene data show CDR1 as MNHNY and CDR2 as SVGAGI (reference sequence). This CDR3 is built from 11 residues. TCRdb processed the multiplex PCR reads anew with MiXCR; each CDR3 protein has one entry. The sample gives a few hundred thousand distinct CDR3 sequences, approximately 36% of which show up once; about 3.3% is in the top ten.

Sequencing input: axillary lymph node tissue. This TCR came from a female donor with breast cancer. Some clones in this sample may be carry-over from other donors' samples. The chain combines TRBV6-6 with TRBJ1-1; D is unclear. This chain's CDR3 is CASNKGREAFF. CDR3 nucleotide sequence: TGTGCCAGCAACAAAGGACGTGAAGCTTTCTTT.